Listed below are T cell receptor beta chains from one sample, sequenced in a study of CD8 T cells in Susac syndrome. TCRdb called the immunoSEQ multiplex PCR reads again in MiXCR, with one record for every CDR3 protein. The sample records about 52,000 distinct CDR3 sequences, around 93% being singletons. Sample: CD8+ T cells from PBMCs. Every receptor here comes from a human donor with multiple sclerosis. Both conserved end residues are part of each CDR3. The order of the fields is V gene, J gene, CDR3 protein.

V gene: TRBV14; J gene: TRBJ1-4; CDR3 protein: CASSHGGQEDEKLFF
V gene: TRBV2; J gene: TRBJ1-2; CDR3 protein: CASSEKGKYGYTF
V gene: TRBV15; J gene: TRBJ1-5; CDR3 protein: CATSPPGGGNQPQHF
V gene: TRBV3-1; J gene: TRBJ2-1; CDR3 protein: CASSQDREGRVYNEQFF
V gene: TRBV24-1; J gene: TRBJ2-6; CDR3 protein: CATSDRTGRGANVLTF
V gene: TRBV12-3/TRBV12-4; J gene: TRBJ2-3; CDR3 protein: CASIPGLHGDTQYF
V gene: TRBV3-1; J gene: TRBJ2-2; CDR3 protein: CASSQVLAGNTGELFF
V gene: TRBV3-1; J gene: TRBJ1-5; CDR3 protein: CASSPLGASGQPQHF
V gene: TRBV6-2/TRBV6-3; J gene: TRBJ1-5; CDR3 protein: CASSISGRELGQPQHF
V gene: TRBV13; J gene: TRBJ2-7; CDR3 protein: CASSPGHGYEQYF
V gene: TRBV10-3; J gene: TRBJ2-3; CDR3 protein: CAISDQLDTQYF
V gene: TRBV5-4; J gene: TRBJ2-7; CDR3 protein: CASSLGGRNEQYF
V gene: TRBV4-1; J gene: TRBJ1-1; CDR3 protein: CASSQGGILNTEAFF
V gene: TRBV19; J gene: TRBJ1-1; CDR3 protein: CASSIGQGTEAFF
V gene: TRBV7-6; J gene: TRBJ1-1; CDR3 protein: CASSFEVGTEAFF
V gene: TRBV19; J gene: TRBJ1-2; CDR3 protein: CASNTDLRGYTF
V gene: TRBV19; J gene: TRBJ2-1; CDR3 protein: CASIGTADNEQFF
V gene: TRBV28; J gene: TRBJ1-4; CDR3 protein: CASSFLEDRGTNEKLFF
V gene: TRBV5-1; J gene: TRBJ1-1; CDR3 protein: CASSLSGPNTEAFF
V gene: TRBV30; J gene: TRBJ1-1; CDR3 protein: CAWTPRGNTEAFF
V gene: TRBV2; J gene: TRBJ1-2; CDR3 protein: CASMGSRYGYTF
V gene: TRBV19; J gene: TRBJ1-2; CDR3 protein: CATVGSGYTF
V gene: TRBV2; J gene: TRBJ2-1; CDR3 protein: CASSSGGAYYNEQFF
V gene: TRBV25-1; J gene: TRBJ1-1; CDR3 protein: CATSAITNTEAFF
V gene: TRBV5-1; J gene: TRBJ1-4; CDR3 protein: CASSLLGAVNEKLFF
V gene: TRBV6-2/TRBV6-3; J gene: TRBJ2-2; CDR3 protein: CASSSGGTGELFF
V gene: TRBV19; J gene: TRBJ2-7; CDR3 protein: CASSQIRDSTYEQYF
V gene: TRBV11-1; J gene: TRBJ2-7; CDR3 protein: CASSLGGTSYEQYF
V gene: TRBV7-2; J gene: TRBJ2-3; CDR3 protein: CASSATGTSMDTQYF
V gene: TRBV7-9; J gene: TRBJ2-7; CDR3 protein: CASSLEGATYEQYF
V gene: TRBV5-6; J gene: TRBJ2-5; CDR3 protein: CASSFWQETQETQYF
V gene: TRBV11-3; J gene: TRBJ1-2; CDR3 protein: CASSLRGHYGYTF
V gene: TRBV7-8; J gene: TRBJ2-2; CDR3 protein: CASSLGLATGELFF